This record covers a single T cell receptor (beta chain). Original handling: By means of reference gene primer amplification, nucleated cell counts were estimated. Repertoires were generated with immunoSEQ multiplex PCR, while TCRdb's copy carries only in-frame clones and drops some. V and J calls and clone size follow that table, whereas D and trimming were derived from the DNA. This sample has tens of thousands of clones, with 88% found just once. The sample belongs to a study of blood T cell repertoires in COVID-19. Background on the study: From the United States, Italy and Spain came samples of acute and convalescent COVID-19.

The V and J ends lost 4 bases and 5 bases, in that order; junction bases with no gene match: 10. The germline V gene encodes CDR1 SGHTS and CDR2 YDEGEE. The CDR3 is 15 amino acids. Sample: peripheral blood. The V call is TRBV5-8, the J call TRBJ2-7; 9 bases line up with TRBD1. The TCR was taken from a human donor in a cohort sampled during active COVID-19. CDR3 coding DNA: TGTGCCAGCAGCCGCCGGGGACAGGGTTTAAACGAGCAGTACTTC. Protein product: CASSRRGQGLNEQYF.